This T cell receptor (beta chain) is drawn from a study of blood T cell repertoires in COVID-19. Background on the study: Italy, Spain and the United States were the sources of the convalescent and acute COVID-19 samples. Sample material is recorded as cDNA or gDNA derived from T cells, B-cell-depleted T cells, or PBMCs.

The CDR3 runs 13 residues. V was cut by 5 bases and J by 1 base, with 8 bases left in between. Per the germline V gene, CDR1 is LNHDA and CDR2 is SQIVND (reference sequence). This clone was seen a few times. Only in-frame clones appear in the TCRdb table, and some are missing; sequencing was by immunoSEQ multiplex PCR. In the table there are around 64,000 clones, roughly 85% of which are singletons. The rearrangement links TRBV19 to TRBJ1-1, with D tentatively TRBD1 (5 bases). The sequence derives from a man between 60 and 70 years old with acute or convalescent COVID-19. The sequenced sample consisted of peripheral blood. The CDR3 spells CASSSRANTEAFF. CDR3 DNA: TGTGCCAGTAGTTCCAGGGCGAACACTGAAGCTTTCTTT.